The 7 T cell receptor beta chains in this list originate from one sample, sequenced in a study of blood T cell repertoires in COVID-19. Measured with immunoSEQ multiplex PCR; TCRdb has only the in-frame clones, and not every one. The sample lists fewer than 250,000 clones, 80% to 90% occurring once. Material for sequencing was peripheral blood. The receptors were sampled from a young man with acute or convalescent COVID-19.

V usage is TRBV6-2 or TRBV6-3 and J usage is TRBJ2-7, with 10 bases lining up with TRBD2. V shed 5 bases, J shed 6 bases, and the junction held 7 bases outside the gene matches. CDR1 MNHEY and CDR2 SVGEGT come from the germline V gene. CDR3 size: 14 residues. In DNA form, the CDR3 reads TGTGCCAGCAGTGCCGGGACTAGCGCACGCGAGCAGTACTTC. It encodes CASSAGTSAREQYF.

The genes are TRBV18 and TRBJ1-1; TRBD1 aligns across 8 bases. The germline gives CDR1 KGHSH, CDR2 LQKENI. V lost 8 bases, J lost 0 bases, and 8 bases stayed unmatched. The CDR3 is made up of 15 amino acids. CDR3 DNA: TGTGCCAGCCATGGACAGGGCACAATGAACACTGAAGCTTTCTTT. Protein sequence: CASHGQGTMNTEAFF.

The rearrangement uses TRBV4-1 and TRBJ2-1; D might be TRBD1 (6 bases). Germline values: CDR1 MGHRA, CDR2 YSYEKL. The CDR3 covers 12 residues. V was pared by 1 base and J by 10 bases, with 8 bases between. CDR3: CASSQAGTEQFF. The CDR3 bases are TGCGCCAGCAGCCAAGCCGGGACAGAGCAGTTCTTC.

The gene calls are TRBV27 and TRBJ2-3; D is ambiguous. CDR3 length equals 15 residues. Deletions cut 0 bases from V and 3 bases from J, with 10 bases between. The germline CDR1 and CDR2 sequences are MNHEY and SMNVEV (reference sequence). This CDR3 is CASSLSFGGTDTQYF. The CDR3 DNA follows: TGTGCCAGCAGTTTATCGTTTGGCGGTACAGATACGCAGTATTTT.

The chain has TRBV9 and TRBJ1-2; perhaps TRBD1 as D (6 bases). There are 19 residues in the CDR3. Germline CDR1 SGDLS, CDR2 YYNGEE. Trimming pared 2 bases from V and 2 bases from J, leaving 25 bases between. In DNA, the CDR3 is TGTGCCAGCAGCGTCTCCACCGTTGTGGGACAACAGGGAAACTATGGCTACACCTTC. The encoded protein is CASSVSTVVGQQGNYGYTF.

This chain uses TRBV7-2 with TRBJ1-4, with 7 nucleotides matching TRBD1. CDR3 length: 16 residues. Unmatched junction bases numbered 4, after V lost 3 bases and J lost 0 bases. The V gene's germline CDR1 is SGHTA and CDR2 FQGNSA. CDR3 sequence reads: CASSLGTVATNEKLFF. CDR3 nucleotides: TGTGCCAGCAGCTTGGGGACAGTAGCAACTAATGAAAAACTGTTTTTT.

The V call is TRBV5-1, the J call TRBJ2-7; 9 positions agree with TRBD1. The junction had 13 bases not matched to a gene; V was cut back by 4 bases and J by 11 bases. This CDR3 is 14 amino acids long. Germline values: CDR1 SGHRS, CDR2 YFSETQ. DNA of the CDR3: TGCGCCAGCAGCGACCCGGGACAGGGTCCCCATGAGTACTTC. As protein: CASSDPGQGPHEYF.